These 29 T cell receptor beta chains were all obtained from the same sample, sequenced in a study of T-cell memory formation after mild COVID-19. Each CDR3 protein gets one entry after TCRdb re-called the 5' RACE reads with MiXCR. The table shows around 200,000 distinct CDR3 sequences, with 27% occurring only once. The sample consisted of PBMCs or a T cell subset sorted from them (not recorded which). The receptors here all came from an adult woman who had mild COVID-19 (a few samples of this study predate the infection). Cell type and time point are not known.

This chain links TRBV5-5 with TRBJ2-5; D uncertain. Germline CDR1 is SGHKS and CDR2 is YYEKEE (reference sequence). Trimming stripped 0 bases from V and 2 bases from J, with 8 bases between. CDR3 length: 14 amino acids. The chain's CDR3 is CASSLEAVQETQYF. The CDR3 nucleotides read TGTGCCAGCAGCTTGGAGGCAGTACAAGAGACCCAGTACTTC.

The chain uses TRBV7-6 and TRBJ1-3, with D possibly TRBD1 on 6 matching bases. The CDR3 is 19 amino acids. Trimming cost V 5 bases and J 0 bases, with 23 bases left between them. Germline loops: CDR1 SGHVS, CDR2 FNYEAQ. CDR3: CASSPMTGLLVSSGNTIYF. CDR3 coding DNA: TGTGCCAGCAGCCCGATGACAGGTTTGCTAGTCTCCTCTGGAAACACCATATATTTT.

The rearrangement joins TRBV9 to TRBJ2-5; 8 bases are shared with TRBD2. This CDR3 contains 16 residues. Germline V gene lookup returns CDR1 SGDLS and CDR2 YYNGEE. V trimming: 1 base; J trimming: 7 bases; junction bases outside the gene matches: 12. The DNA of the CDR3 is TGTGCCAGCAGCGTAACGAGCGGGAGAGCCTCCTCGACCCAGTACTTC. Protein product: CASSVTSGRASSTQYF.

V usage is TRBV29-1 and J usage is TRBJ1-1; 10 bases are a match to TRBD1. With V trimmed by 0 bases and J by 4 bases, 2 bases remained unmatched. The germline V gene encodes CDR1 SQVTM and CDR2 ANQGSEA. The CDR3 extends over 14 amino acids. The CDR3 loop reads CSVEDRDRGTEAFF. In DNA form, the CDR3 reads TGCAGCGTTGAAGACCGGGACAGGGGCACTGAAGCTTTCTTT.

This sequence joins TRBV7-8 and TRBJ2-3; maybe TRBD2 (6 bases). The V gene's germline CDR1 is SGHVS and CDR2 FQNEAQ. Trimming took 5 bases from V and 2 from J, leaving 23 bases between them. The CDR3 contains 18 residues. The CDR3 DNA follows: TGTGCCAGCAGCCACCACCTCGGGGGTAGCGGACTCACAGATACGCAGTATTTT. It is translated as CASSHHLGGSGLTDTQYF.

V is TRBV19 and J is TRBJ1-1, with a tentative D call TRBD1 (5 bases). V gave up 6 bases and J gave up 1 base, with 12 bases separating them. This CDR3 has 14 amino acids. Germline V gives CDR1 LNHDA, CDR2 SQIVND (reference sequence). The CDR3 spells CASRYGTENTEAFF. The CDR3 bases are TGTGCCAGTAGGTACGGGACCGAGAACACTGAAGCTTTCTTT.

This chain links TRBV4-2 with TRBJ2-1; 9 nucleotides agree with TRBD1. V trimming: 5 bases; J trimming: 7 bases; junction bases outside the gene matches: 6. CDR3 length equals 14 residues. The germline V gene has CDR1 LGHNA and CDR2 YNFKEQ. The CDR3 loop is CASSEDRGSNEQFF. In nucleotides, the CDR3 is TGTGCCAGCAGCGAGGACAGGGGTTCGAATGAGCAGTTCTTC.

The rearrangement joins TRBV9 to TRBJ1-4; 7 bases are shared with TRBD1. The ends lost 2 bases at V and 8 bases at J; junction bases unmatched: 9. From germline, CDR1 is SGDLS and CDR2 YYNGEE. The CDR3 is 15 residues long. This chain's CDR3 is CASSVRQGLGEKLFF. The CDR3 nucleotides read TGTGCCAGCAGCGTCCGACAGGGTTTGGGGGAAAAACTGTTTTTT. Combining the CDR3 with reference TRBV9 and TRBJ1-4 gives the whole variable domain DSGVTQTPKHLITATGQRVTLRCSPRSGDLSVYWYQQSLDQGLQFLIQYYNGEERAKGNILERFSAQQFPDLHSELNLSSLELGDSALYFCASSVRQGLGEKLFFGSGTQLSVL.

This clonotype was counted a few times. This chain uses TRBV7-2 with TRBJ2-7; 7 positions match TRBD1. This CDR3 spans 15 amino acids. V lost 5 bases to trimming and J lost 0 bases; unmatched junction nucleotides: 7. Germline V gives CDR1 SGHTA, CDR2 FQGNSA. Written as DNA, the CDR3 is TGTGCCAGCAGCGTCACAGGGGCCAACTCCTACGAGCAGTACTTC. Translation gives CASSVTGANSYEQYF.

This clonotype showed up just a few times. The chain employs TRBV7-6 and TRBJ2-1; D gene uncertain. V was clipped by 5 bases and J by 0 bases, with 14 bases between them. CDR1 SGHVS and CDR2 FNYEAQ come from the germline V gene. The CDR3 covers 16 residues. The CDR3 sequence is CASSPPSVGSYNEQFF. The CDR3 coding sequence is TGTGCCAGCAGCCCCCCCAGTGTAGGCTCCTACAATGAGCAGTTCTTC. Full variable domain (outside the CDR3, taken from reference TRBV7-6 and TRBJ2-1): GAGVSQSPRYKVTKRGQDVALRCDPISGHVSLYWYRQALGQGPEFLTYFNYEAQQDKSGLPNDRFSAERPEGSISTLTIQRTEQRDSAMYRCASSPPSVGSYNEQFFGPGTRLTVL.

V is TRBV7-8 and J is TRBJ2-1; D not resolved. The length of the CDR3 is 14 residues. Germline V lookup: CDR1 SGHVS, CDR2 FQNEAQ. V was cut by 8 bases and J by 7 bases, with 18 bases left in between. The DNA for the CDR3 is TGTGCCAGCCCGCTAACTCCGGCGGAAAATGAGCAGTTCTTC. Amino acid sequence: CASPLTPAENEQFF.

The CDR3 nucleotides are TGCGCCAGCAGCCGAGGGTCAACAGGGATCTCTGGGGCCAACGTCCTGACTTTC. As protein: CASSRGSTGISGANVLTF. The gene calls are TRBV5-1 and TRBJ2-6, with a tentative D call TRBD1 (6 bases). The CDR3 has 18 residues. The germline V and J ends were trimmed by 4 bases and 0 bases, with 17 bases remaining between them. Germline values: CDR1 SGHRS, CDR2 YFSETQ.

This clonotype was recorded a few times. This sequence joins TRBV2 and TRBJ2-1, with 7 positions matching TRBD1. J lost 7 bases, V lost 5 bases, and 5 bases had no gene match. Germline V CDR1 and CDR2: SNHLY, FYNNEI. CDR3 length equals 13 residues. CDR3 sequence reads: CASSRQGRNEQFF. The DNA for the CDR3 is TGTGCCAGCAGTAGACAGGGTAGAAATGAGCAGTTCTTC.

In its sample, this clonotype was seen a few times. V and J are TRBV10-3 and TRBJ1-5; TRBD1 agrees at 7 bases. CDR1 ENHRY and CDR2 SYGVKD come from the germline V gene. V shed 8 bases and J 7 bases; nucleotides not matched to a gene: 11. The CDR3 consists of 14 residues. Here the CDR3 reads CAIDRQGGNQPQHF. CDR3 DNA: TGTGCCATCGATCGACAGGGAGGGAACCAGCCCCAGCATTTT.

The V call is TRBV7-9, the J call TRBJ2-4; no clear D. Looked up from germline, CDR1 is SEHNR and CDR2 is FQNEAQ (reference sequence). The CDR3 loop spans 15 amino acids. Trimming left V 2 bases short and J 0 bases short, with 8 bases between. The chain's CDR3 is CASSLYGSAKNIQYF. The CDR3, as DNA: TGTGCCAGCAGCTTATACGGTTCAGCCAAAAACATTCAGTACTTC.

In DNA form, the CDR3 reads TGTGCCACCAGTGATTTGAACGAGCAGTACTTC. As protein: CATSDLNEQYF. The chain joins TRBV24-1 to TRBJ2-7; D is undetermined. V was clipped by 0 bases and J by 5 bases, with 1 base between them. The CDR3 totals 11 residues. CDR1 and CDR2 (germline): KGHDR, SFDVKD.

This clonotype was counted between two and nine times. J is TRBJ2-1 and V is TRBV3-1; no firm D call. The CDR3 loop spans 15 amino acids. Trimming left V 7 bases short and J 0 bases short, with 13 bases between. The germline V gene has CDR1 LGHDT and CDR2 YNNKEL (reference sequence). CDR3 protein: CASTWTRNSYNEQFF. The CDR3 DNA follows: TGTGCCAGCACCTGGACCCGGAACTCCTACAATGAGCAGTTCTTC.

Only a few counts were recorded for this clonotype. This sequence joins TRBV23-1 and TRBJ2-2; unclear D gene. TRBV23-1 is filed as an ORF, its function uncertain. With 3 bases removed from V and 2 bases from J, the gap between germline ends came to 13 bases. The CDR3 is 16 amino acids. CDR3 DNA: TGCGCCAGCAGTCACCTTGGTTCCCAAAACACCGGGGAGCTGTTTTTT. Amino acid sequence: CASSHLGSQNTGELFF.

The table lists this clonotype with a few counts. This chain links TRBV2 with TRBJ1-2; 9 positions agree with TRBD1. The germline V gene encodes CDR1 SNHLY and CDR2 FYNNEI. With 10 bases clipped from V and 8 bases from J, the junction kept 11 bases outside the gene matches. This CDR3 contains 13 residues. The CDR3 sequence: CANRGTGFSGYTF. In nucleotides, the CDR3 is TGTGCCAACCGTGGGACAGGGTTTTCCGGCTACACCTTC.

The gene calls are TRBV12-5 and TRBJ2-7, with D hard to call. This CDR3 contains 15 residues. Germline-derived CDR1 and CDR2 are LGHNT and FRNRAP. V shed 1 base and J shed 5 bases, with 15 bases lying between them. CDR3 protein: CASGLGVYQGDEQYF. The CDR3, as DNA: TGTGCTAGTGGTTTGGGGGTCTATCAAGGAGACGAGCAGTACTTC.

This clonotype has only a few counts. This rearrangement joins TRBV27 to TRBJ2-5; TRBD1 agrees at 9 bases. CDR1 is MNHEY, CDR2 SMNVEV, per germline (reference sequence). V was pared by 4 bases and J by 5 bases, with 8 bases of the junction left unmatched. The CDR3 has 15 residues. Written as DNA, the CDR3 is TGTGCCAGCAGTTCCCCGGGACAGGGCGGGGAGACCCAGTACTTC. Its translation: CASSSPGQGGETQYF.

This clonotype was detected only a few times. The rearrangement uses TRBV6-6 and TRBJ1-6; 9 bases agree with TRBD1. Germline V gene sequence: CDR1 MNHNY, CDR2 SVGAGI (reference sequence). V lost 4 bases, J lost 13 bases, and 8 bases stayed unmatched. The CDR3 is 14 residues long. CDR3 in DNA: TGTGCCAGCAGTTCCGAAGGGACAGGGCATCCCCTCCACTTT. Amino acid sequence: CASSSEGTGHPLHF.

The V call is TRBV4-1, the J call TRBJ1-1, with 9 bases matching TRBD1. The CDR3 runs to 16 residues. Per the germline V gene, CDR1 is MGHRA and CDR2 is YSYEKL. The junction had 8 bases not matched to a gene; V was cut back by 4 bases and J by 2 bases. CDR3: CASSPSRGQGNTEAFF. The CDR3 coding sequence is TGCGCCAGCAGCCCCTCCCGGGGACAGGGTAACACTGAAGCTTTCTTT.

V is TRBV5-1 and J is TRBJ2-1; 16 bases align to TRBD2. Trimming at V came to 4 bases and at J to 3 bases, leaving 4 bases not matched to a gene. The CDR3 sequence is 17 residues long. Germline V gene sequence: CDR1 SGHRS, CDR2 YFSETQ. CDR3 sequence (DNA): TGCGCCAGCAGCCAGGGACTAGCGGGGGGGTACTACAATGAGCAGTTCTTC. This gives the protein CASSQGLAGGYYNEQFF.

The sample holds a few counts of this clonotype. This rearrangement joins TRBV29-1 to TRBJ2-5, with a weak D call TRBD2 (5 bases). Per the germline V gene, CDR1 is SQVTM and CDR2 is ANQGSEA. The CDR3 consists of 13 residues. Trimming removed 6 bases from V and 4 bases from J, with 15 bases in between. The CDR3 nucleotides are TGCAGCGTAAGAGTGAGTCGGGGAGAGACCCAGTACTTC. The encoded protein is CSVRVSRGETQYF.

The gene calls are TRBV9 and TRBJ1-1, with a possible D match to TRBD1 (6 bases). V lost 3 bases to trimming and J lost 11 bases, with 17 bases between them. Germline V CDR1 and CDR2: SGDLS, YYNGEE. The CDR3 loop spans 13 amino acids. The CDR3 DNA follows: TGTGCCAGCAGCGAAGGGGGAGCTACGAGCGCTTTCTTT. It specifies CASSEGGATSAFF.

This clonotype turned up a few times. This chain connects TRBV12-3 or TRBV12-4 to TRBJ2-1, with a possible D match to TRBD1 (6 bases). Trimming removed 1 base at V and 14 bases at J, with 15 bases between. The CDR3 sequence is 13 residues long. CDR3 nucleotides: TGTGCCAGCAGTTTAGAGGGGGTGACCCGGGAGTTCTTC. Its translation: CASSLEGVTREFF.

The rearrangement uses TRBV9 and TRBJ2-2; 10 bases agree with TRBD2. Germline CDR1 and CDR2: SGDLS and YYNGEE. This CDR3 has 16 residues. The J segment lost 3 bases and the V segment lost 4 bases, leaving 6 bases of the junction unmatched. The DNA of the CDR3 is TGTGCCAGCAGCTCCCGGACTAGCGGCGACACCGGGGAGCTGTTTTTT. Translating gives CASSSRTSGDTGELFF.

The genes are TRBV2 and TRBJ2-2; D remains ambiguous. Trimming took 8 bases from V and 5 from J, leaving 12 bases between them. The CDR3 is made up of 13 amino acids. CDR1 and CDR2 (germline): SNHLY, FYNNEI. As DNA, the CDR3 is TGTGCCAGCGGGCCTCTTGGGACCGGGGAGCTGTTTTTT. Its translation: CASGPLGTGELFF. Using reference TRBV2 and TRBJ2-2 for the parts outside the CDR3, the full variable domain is EPEVTQTPSHQVTQMGQEVILRCVPISNHLYFYWYRQILGQKVEFLVSFYNNEISEKSEIFDDQFSVERPDGSNFTLKIRSTKLEDSAMYFCASGPLGTGELFFGEGSRLTVL.